These 28 T cell receptor beta chains were sequenced from one sample in a study of cytomegalovirus exposure and HLA in healthy donors. The PCR employed 60 Vbeta primers together with 13 Jbeta primers. The data were produced by immunoSEQ multiplex PCR, yet TCRdb's version contains in-frame clones alone and is incomplete. The sample consists of roughly 200,000 clones, 70% to 80% of them appearing once. Sequencing was performed on PBMCs. These receptors were obtained from a girl aged 5 to 17 in good health and CMV-seropositive.

The chain employs TRBV2 and TRBJ1-4; D is possibly TRBD1 (6 bases). The CDR3 covers 16 residues. Looked up from germline, CDR1 is SNHLY and CDR2 is FYNNEI. V lost 5 bases and J lost 5, with 18 bases in between. CDR3 in DNA: TGTGCCAGCAGTCAAACAGGGTACAGTAGGAATGAAAAACTGTTTTTT. Amino acids: CASSQTGYSRNEKLFF.

V and J are TRBV4-3 and TRBJ1-2, with D tentatively TRBD1 (5 bases). Germline loops: CDR1 LGHNA, CDR2 YSLEER. Trimming took 0 bases from V and 0 from J, leaving 17 bases between them. This CDR3 region has 18 residues. CDR3 residues: CASSQDHSRGMANYGYTF. CDR3 DNA sequence: TGCGCCAGCAGCCAAGATCATTCACGGGGGATGGCTAACTATGGCTACACCTTC.

As concerns this clone: The sample has other DNA sequences that encode this CDR3 too. The rearrangement joins TRBV6-1 to TRBJ2-5; 10 positions agree with TRBD2. Germline CDR1 is MNHNS and CDR2 is SASEGT. The V gene end was trimmed by 4 bases and the J gene end by 1 base; junction bases not matched to a gene: 3. The CDR3 runs to 15 residues. The CDR3, as DNA: TGTGCCAGCAGTGCTGCTAGCGGGGGCCAAGAGACCCAGTACTTC. Its protein product is CASSAASGGQETQYF.

The V gene is TRBV5-1, the J gene TRBJ2-2; D is unclear. With 0 bases removed from V and 7 bases from J, the gap between germline ends came to 7 bases. The CDR3 contains 13 residues. Per the germline V gene, CDR1 is SGHRS and CDR2 is YFSETQ. CDR3 loop: CASSLALSGELFF. In DNA, the CDR3 is TGCGCCAGCAGCTTGGCACTAAGCGGGGAGCTGTTTTTT. Complete variable domain (other parts from reference TRBV5-1 and TRBJ2-2): KAGVTQTPRYLIKTRGQQVTLSCSPISGHRSVSWYQQTPGQGLQFLFEYFSETQRNKGNFPGRFSGRQFSNSRSEMNVSTLELGDSALYLCASSLALSGELFFGEGSRLTVL.

This clone has only one observation. The genes are TRBV6-7 and TRBJ1-4; TRBD1 might be the D (5 bases). TRBV6-7 is given ORF status, its function remaining uncertain. V was clipped by 9 bases and J by 1 base, with 18 bases between them. The CDR3 consists of 16 residues. For the CDR3, the DNA is TGTGCCAGTCGTCCAGGGAGGGATGGAACTAATGAAAAACTGTTTTTT. It codes for CASRPGRDGTNEKLFF.

This sequence joins TRBV19 and TRBJ1-6; a weak D match, TRBD1 (5 bases). Trimming cost V 8 bases and J 14 bases, with 19 bases left between them. Germline CDR1 reads LNHDA; CDR2 reads SQIVND (reference sequence). This CDR3 spans 13 amino acids. The CDR3 sequence is CASSDRGGLALHF. In DNA form, the CDR3 reads TGTGCCAGTTCCGACCGGGGGGGATTAGCCCTCCACTTT.

The chain couples TRBV4-1 to TRBJ2-6; TRBD2 aligns across 9 bases. The CDR3 has 19 residues. The J segment lost 2 bases and the V segment lost 1 base, leaving 9 bases of the junction unmatched. Germline CDR1 is MGHRA and CDR2 is YSYEKL. The CDR3 protein is CASSQGGGGAGAGANVLTF. The CDR3 DNA is TGCGCCAGCAGCCAAGGCGGCGGGGGGGCCGGGGCTGGGGCCAACGTCCTGACTTTC.

CDR3 sequence: CASSPQGTEETQYF. CDR3 DNA sequence: TGCGCCAGCAGCCCACAGGGAACGGAAGAGACCCAGTACTTC. V is TRBV4-3 and J is TRBJ2-5; possibly TRBD1 for D (6 bases). The CDR3 loop spans 14 amino acids. The ends were cut back, 4 bases at V and 3 bases at J, with 12 bases in the middle. Germline V gene data show CDR1 as LGHNA and CDR2 as YSLEER.

This clone was seen a single time. The V gene is TRBV5-4, the J gene TRBJ2-7, with TRBD1 matching 9 bases. The germline CDR1 and CDR2 sequences are SGHNT and YYREEE (reference sequence). Germline trimming cut 4 bases from V and 6 bases from J; bases unmatched to any gene: 8. The CDR3 covers 14 residues. DNA for the CDR3: TGTGCCAGCAGCGGGGGGGGGACAGGGCGCGAGCAGTACTTC. Translation gives CASSGGGTGREQYF.

V is TRBV6-5 and J is TRBJ1-2; no reliable D call. CDR1 and CDR2 (germline): MNHEY, SVGAGI. The CDR3 is 14 amino acids. V was trimmed by 7 bases and J by 3 bases, leaving 15 bases between them. The CDR3 is CASTADGKDYGYTF. CDR3 DNA sequence: TGTGCCAGCACCGCGGACGGGAAAGACTATGGCTACACCTTC.

V usage is TRBV7-9 and J usage is TRBJ1-1; the D is unclear. Germline CDR1 SEHNR, CDR2 FQNEAQ (reference sequence). V was clipped by 5 bases and J by 8 bases, with 9 bases between them. The CDR3 is 11 residues long. CDR3 sequence (DNA): TGTGCCAGCAGCGCGAGACTCGAAGCTTTCTTT. This codes for CASSARLEAFF. The entire variable domain, with the rest obtained from reference TRBV7-9 and TRBJ1-1, is as follows: DTGVSQNPRHKITKRGQNVTFRCDPISEHNRLYWYRQTLGQGPEFLTYFQNEAQLEKSRLLSDRFSAERPKGSFSTLEIQRTEQGDSAMYLCASSARLEAFFGQGTRLTVV.

The count of this clone is one. The chain joins TRBV5-1 to TRBJ2-3; 13 nucleotides line up with TRBD2. The CDR3 length is 16 residues. Germline loops: CDR1 SGHRS, CDR2 YFSETQ. V gave up 4 bases and J gave up 4 bases; unmatched junction bases: 6. In nucleotides, the CDR3 is TGCGCCAGCAGCACCGACGGACTAGCGGGGGCAGATACGCAGTATTTT. Its translation is CASSTDGLAGADTQYF.

The chain has TRBV30 and TRBJ2-7, with 9 bases aligning to TRBD1. The germline CDR1 and CDR2 sequences are GTSNPN and SVGIG (reference sequence). After removal of 3 bases from V and 6 bases from J, the junction contained 12 bases not matched to a gene. CDR3 length: 15 residues. The CDR3 DNA is TGTGCCTGGAGCTTCCGGGACAGGGCTCGTCGCGAGCAGTACTTC. This sequence encodes CAWSFRDRARREQYF. The whole variable domain, remainder taken from reference TRBV30 and TRBJ2-7, is SQTIHQWPATLVQPVGSPLSLECTVEGTSNPNLYWYRQAAGRGLQLLFYSVGIGQISSEVPQNLSASRPQDRQFILSSKKLLLSDSGFYLCAWSFRDRARREQYFGPGTRLTVT.

This clone was seen a handful of times. Other nucleotide sequences from this sample produce the same CDR3. This chain connects TRBV4-3 to TRBJ2-7; maybe TRBD2 (5 bases). CDR1 and CDR2 from the germline V gene are LGHNA and YSLEER. The CDR3 is made up of 14 amino acids. Trimming left V 1 base short and J 2 bases short, with 9 bases between. The CDR3 loop is CASSQGEGAYEQYF. CDR3 bases: TGCGCCAGCAGCCAAGGAGAGGGAGCCTACGAGCAGTACTTC.

J is TRBJ1-5 and V is TRBV12-5; D is perhaps TRBD1 (6 bases). CDR3 length: 14 residues. V lost 5 bases to trimming and J lost 2 bases, with 10 bases between them. Germline-derived CDR1 and CDR2 are LGHNT and FRNRAP. CDR3 nucleotides: TGTGCTAGTGGTACAGGGCAGGGCAATCAGCCCCAGCATTTT. Protein product: CASGTGQGNQPQHF. Based on the CDR3 plus reference TRBV12-5 and TRBJ1-5, the full variable domain is DARVTQTPRHKVTEMGQEVTMRCQPILGHNTVFWYRQTMMQGLELLAYFRNRAPLDDSGMPKDRFSAEMPDATLATLKIQPSEPRDSAVYFCASGTGQGNQPQHFGDGTRLSIL.

A single count supports this clone. The chain combines TRBV29-1 with TRBJ2-2, with D possibly TRBD1 on 6 matching bases. The V and J ends lost 6 bases and 2 bases respectively, with 13 bases between them. Germline-derived CDR1 and CDR2 are SQVTM and ANQGSEA. CDR3 size: 14 residues. CDR3 sequence: CSVSPGTNTGELFF. The CDR3 DNA sequence: TGCAGCGTCTCTCCTGGGACAAACACCGGGGAGCTGTTTTTT.

V usage is TRBV7-9 and J usage is TRBJ1-1; D remains unclear. The V gene's germline CDR1 is SEHNR and CDR2 FQNEAQ (reference sequence). This CDR3 is built from 14 residues. Trimming took off 3 bases at V and 4 bases at J, with 12 bases between the two ends. The chain's CDR3 is CASSLEGKGTEAFF. The CDR3, as DNA: TGTGCCAGCAGCTTGGAGGGTAAGGGCACTGAAGCTTTCTTT.

The chain carries TRBV5-4 and TRBJ1-1; D gene unclear. The CDR3 length is 14 residues. Trimming removed 2 bases at V and 0 bases at J, with 8 bases between. The germline V gene encodes CDR1 SGHNT and CDR2 YYREEE (reference sequence). This CDR3 reads CASSLFGVNTEAFF. CDR3 sequence (DNA): TGTGCCAGCAGCTTATTCGGGGTGAACACTGAAGCTTTCTTT.

The V gene is TRBV30, the J gene TRBJ2-2; TRBD1 agrees at 8 bases. CDR1 and CDR2 from the germline V gene are GTSNPN and SVGIG (reference sequence). V shed 5 bases and J 5 bases; nucleotides not matched to a gene: 4. This CDR3 comprises 13 residues. The CDR3, as DNA: TGTGCCTGGGGACAGGGACTGACCGGGGAGCTGTTTTTT. It codes for CAWGQGLTGELFF.

The rearrangement links TRBV19 to TRBJ2-7, with 10 bases matching TRBD1. Looked up from germline, CDR1 is LNHDA and CDR2 is SQIVND (reference sequence). The length of the CDR3 is 14 residues. The V segment lost 9 bases and the J segment 6 bases; nucleotides outside the gene matches: 11. As DNA, the CDR3 is TGTGCCAGCAGGGGAGGGGGACAGGGGCTCGAGCAGTACTTC. Its translation is CASRGGGQGLEQYF.

The genes are TRBV5-1 and TRBJ2-3, with 8 positions matching TRBD2. The CDR3 is 16 amino acids. With V trimmed by 0 bases and J by 2 bases, 5 bases remained unmatched. The V gene's germline CDR1 is SGHRS and CDR2 YFSETQ. The CDR3 spells CASSLAVSGDTDTQYF. As DNA, the CDR3 is TGCGCCAGCAGCTTGGCTGTTAGCGGGGACACAGATACGCAGTATTTT. The variable domain in full, with the rest retrieved from reference TRBV5-1 and TRBJ2-3, is KAGVTQTPRYLIKTRGQQVTLSCSPISGHRSVSWYQQTPGQGLQFLFEYFSETQRNKGNFPGRFSGRQFSNSRSEMNVSTLELGDSALYLCASSLAVSGDTDTQYFGPGTRLTVL.

The chain carries TRBV29-1 and TRBJ2-1; D gene ambiguous. The V end lost 3 bases, the J end lost 4 bases, and 13 bases lay between the germline ends. Germline V gene sequence: CDR1 SQVTM, CDR2 ANQGSEA. CDR3 length equals 14 residues. The CDR3 nucleotides are TGCAGCGTTGATTCCAGCGAGAAATACAATGAGCAGTTCTTC. It codes for CSVDSSEKYNEQFF.

V is TRBV5-8 and J is TRBJ1-5; 9 nucleotides line up with TRBD1. Germline loops: CDR1 SGHTS, CDR2 YDEGEE. The CDR3 loop spans 14 amino acids. The trim removed 5 bases at V and 6 bases at J, leaving 6 bases unmatched. The CDR3 DNA follows: TGTGCCAGCAGTTTAGACAGGGGGGTTCAGCCCCAGCATTTT. This translates into CASSLDRGVQPQHF.

This chain joins TRBV4-3 and TRBJ1-2; 7 bases match TRBD1. CDR1 and CDR2 from the germline V gene are LGHNA and YSLEER. The CDR3 contains 15 residues. J lost 6 bases, V lost 0 bases, and 7 bases had no gene match. CDR3 sequence: CASSQDVTGEDGYTF. The CDR3 DNA sequence: TGCGCCAGCAGCCAAGATGTAACAGGGGAGGATGGCTACACCTTC.

The rearrangement joins TRBV6-5 to TRBJ2-7, with 9 bases that match TRBD2. J lost 4 bases, V lost 2 bases, and 6 bases had no gene match. The CDR3 loop spans 15 amino acids. CDR1 is MNHEY and CDR2 is SVGAGI in the germline V gene. The CDR3 DNA follows: TGTGCCAGCAGTTACCGTAGCGGGGGCGCGTACGAGCAGTACTTC. Its protein product is CASSYRSGGAYEQYF.

In its sample, this clone was seen a few times. The rearrangement uses TRBV4-1 and TRBJ1-4; the match to TRBD1 covers 9 bases. The germline gives CDR1 MGHRA, CDR2 YSYEKL. The CDR3 length is 14 residues. The V segment lost 4 bases and the J segment 6 bases; nucleotides outside the gene matches: 3. CDR3 sequence (DNA): TGCGCCAGCAGCCGGTGGACAGGGGATGAAAAACTGTTTTTT. This sequence encodes CASSRWTGDEKLFF.

The chain uses TRBV6-6 and TRBJ1-6; TRBD1 might be the D (5 bases). Looked up from germline, CDR1 is MNHNY and CDR2 is SVGAGI (reference sequence). CDR3 length equals 14 residues. Deletions cut 2 bases from V and 6 bases from J, with 8 bases between. CDR3: CASSYGQGNSPLHF. As DNA, the CDR3 is TGTGCCAGCAGTTACGGGCAGGGTAATTCACCCCTCCACTTT.

V gene TRBV7-2 combines with J gene TRBJ1-2, with TRBD1 identical over 7 bases. With 5 bases clipped from V and 4 bases from J, the junction kept 10 bases outside the gene matches. The germline V gene has CDR1 SGHTA and CDR2 FQGNSA. This CDR3 spans 15 amino acids. DNA of the CDR3: TGTGCCAGCAGCGACCAACAGGGGCGCGGCTATGGCTACACCTTC. Residues: CASSDQQGRGYGYTF.